The rows below give T cell receptor beta chains drawn from one sample of a study of beta chain features in type 1 diabetes. Libraries were prepared by immunoSEQ multiplex PCR; TCRdb keeps only in-frame clonotypes and omits some of them. Of roughly 220,000 clones in the sample, more than 15% were seen once. The sequencing input was naive CD4+ T cells from blood. These receptors all stem from a man younger than 40 with type 1 diabetes. CDR3s leave out the opening cysteine and the closing phenylalanine or tryptophan. The order of the fields is clone size, J gene, V gene, D gene, CDR3 protein. The D gene is left open where the match is weak. Part of the rows lack a size; the others show once, few, many or a class for expanded clones.

>NA|TRBJ2-3|TRBV5-1|NA
ASTISSATDTQY
>NA|TRBJ2-1|TRBV28|TRBD2
ASSLGLAGVF
>NA|TRBJ2-5|TRBV4-2|NA
ASSQGQETQY
>NA|TRBJ1-2|TRBV9|NA
ASSPLVTAETYGYT
>few|TRBJ2-3|TRBV10-3|NA
AITGDADTQY
>few|TRBJ1-2|TRBV7-9|TRBD1
ASSSPGQRNYGYT
>few|TRBJ2-4|TRBV5-4|NA
ASSLEQGEDIQY
>NA|TRBJ1-5|TRBV29-1|TRBD1
SVAGTGPNQPQH
>NA|TRBJ2-7|TRBV7-2|NA
ASSLLGQAYEQY
>NA|TRBJ2-3|TRBV5-1|TRBD2
ASSLDTSGGTQY
>few|TRBJ2-3|TRBV7-2|NA
ASSFRADTQY
>few|TRBJ2-1|TRBV18|NA
ASSLDQNNEQF
>few|TRBJ2-7|TRBV20-1|TRBD2
SAPSLAGQY
>NA|TRBJ2-7|TRBV19|TRBD1
ASSAQGAGEQY